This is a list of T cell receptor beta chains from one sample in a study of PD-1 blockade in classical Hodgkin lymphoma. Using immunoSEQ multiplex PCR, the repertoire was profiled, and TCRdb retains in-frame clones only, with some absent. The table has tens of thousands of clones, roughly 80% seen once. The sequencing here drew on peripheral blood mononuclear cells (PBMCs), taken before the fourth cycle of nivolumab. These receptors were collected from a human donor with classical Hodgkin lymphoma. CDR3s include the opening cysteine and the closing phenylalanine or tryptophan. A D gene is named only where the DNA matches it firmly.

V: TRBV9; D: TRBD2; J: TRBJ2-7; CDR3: CASSVDSGGWDEQYF
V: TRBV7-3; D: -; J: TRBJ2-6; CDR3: CASQESGANVLTF
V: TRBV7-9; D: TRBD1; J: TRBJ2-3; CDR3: CASSGYRGPVPDTQYF
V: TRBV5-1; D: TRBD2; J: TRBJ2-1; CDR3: CASSPNGLAGVNEQFF
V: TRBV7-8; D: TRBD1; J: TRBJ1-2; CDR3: CASSLQGQGRSGYTF
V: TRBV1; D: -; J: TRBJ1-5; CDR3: CTSSQSHRGRDQPQHF
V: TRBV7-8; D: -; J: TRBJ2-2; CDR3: CASSLIRGAGELFF
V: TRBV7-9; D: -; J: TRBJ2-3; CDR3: CASSSALPTDTQYF
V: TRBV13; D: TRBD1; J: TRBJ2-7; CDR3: CASSIDRGSYEQYF
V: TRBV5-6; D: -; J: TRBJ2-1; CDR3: CASSLASSYNEQFF
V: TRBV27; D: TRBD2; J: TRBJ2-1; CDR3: CASSLGTSGRLDEQFF
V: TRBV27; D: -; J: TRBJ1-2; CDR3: CASSLAANYGYTF
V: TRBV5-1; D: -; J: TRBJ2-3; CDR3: CASSYRTDSTDTQYF
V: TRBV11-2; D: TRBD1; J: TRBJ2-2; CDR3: CASSLVFTGVNTGELFF
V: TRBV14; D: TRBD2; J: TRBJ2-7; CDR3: CASSQRLAGSYEQYF
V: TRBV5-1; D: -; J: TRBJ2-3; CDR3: CASSLPGRSTDTQYF
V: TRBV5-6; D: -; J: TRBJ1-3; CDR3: CASSSESSGNTIYF
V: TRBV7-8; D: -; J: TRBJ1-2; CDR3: CASSFTTENYGYTF
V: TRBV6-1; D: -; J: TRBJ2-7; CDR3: CASSEALGRGYEQYF
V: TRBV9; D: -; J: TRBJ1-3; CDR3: CASSVSGSGNTIYF
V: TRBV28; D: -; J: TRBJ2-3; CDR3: CASSLVGSSTDTQYF
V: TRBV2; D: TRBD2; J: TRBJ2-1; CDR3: CANPGRASGVNYYYNEQFF
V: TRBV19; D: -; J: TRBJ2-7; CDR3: CASSTSDSREQYF
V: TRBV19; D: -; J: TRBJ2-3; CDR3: CASSMGQNPIF
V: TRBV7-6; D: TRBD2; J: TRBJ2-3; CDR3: CASSLEPAGGPNTQYF
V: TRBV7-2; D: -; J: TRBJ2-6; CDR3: CASSSPGASSGANVLTF
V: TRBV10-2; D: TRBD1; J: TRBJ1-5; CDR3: CASTPTGNSNQPQHF
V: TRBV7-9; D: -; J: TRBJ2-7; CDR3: CASSPVGSSLGLYEQYF
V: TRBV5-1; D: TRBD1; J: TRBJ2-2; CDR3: CASSLGTGFTGELFF
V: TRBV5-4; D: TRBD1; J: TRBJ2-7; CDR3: CASSIGQATQQYF
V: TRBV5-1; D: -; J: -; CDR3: CASSFRQGGYEQYF
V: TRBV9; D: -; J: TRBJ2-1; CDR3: CATGGSRQGNEQFF
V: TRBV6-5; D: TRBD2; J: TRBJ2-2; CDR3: CATLAGANTGELFF
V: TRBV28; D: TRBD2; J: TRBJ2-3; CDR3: CASSSGSTSGNTDTQYF
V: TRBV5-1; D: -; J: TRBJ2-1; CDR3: CASSLTTNEQFF
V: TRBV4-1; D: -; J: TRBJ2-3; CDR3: CASSQDSFYTDTQYF
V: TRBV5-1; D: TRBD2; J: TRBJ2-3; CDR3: CASSFGGLAGADTQYF
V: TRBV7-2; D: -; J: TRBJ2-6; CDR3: CASSSRGAVYSGANVLTF
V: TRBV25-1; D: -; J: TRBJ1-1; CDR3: CASSDSSRATEAFF
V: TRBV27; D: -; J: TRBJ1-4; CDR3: CASSPPMQAGVMEKLFF
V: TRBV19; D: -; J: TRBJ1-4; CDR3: CASRVFPGLNEKLFF
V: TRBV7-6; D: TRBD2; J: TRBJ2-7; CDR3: CASSISGSYEQYF
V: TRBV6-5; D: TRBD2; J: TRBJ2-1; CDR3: CASSPTSGRAVEQFF
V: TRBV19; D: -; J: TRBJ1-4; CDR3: CASSPVTDLLGKLFF
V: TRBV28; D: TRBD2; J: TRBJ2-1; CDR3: CASSLWWGRSGSYNEQFF
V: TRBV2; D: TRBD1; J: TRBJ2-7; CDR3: CAQGEVSEQYF
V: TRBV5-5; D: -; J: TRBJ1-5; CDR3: CASSLRSANQPQHF
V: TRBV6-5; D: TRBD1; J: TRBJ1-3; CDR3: CASQTGAGNTIYF
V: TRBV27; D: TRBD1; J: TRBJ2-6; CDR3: CASSRFGGTGLISGANVLTF
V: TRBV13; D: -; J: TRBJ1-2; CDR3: CASSFGGAYGYTF
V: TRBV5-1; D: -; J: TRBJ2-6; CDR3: CASSPGQPPNVLTF
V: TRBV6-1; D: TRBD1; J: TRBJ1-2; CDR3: CASSERRQGGGYTF
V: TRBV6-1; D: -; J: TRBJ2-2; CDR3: CASSVGGFGELFF
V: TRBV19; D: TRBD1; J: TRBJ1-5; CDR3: CASKLRGEGVQPQHF
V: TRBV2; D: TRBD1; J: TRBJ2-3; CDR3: CARSAATTGDTDTQYF
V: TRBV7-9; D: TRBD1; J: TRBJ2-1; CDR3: CASSPGKPGQGAGNEQFF
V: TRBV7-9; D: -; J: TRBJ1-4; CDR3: CASSLTTTNEKLFF
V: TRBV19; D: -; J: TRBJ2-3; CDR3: CASSREGPHTQYF
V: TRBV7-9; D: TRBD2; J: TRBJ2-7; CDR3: CASSFFPGLAVEVTYEQYF